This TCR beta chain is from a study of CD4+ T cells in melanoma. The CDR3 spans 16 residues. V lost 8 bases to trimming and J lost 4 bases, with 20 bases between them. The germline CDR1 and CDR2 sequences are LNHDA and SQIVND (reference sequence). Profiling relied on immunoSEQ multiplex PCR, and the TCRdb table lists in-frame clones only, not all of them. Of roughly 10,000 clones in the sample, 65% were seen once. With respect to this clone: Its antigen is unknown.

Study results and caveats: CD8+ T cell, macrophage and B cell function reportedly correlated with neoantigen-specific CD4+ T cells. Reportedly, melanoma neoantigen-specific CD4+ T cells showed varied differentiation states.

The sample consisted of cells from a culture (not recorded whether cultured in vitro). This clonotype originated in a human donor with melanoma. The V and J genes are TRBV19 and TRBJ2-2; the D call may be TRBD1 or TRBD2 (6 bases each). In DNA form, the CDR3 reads TGTGCCAGTGCAGACACCCCAGGGGACTCCACCGGGGAGCTGTTTTTT. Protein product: CASADTPGDSTGELFF.